This T cell receptor (beta chain) was captured by sequencing in a study of control samples from healthy donors and cancer patients. The table came from immunoSEQ multiplex PCR; TCRdb's copy has only in-frame clones and leaves some out. Here the sample spans roughly 100,000 clones, around 88% being singletons. Germline V gene data show CDR1 as MNHEY and CDR2 as SVGAGI. The CDR3 extends over 16 amino acids. Trimming took 0 bases from V and 3 from J, leaving 15 bases between them. The sequence came from a man in his thirties or forties in good health. Sequenced input: blood. The chain uses TRBV6-5 and TRBJ2-7; TRBD2 might be the D (5 bases). The CDR3 sequence: CASSYSGLALGYEQYF. CDR3 coding DNA: TGTGCCAGCAGTTACTCGGGGTTAGCGCTAGGCTACGAGCAGTACTTC.